The 11 T cell receptor beta chains below all came from one sample that was sequenced in a study of prognosis after radiotherapy for stage I lung cancer. Genomic DNA served as the source from which two-round multiplex PCR generated TCR beta CDR3 amplicons. Round-one PCR had primers specific to each TRBV and TRBJ gene. TCRdb reanalysed the multiplex PCR reads using MiXCR and keeps one entry per CDR3 protein. The sample yields fewer than 40,000 distinct CDR3 sequences, 30% to 35% seen once. Sequencing used PBMCs, obtained before or after stereotactic body radiation therapy (not recorded which). The receptors stem from a donor aged 50 or older with non-small cell lung cancer.

In its sample, this clonotype was seen many times. This rearrangement joins TRBV20-1 to TRBJ2-2; D is unclear. Per germline, CDR1 DFQATT and CDR2 SNEGSKA (reference sequence). There are 15 residues in the CDR3. V shed 2 bases and J shed 1 base, with 11 bases lying between them. This chain's CDR3 is CSARQALMNTGELFF. The CDR3 DNA reads TGCAGTGCTAGACAAGCTCTCATGAACACCGGGGAGCTGTTTTTT.

This clonotype occurred many times. The rearrangement uses TRBV28 and TRBJ1-1; the D gene is possibly TRBD1 (5 bases). CDR3 length: 15 residues. Trimming removed 5 bases from V and 0 bases from J, with 13 bases in between. Germline lookup yields CDR1 MDHEN and CDR2 SYDVKM. The CDR3 here is CASSVIRDVNTEAFF. The DNA of the CDR3 is TGTGCCAGCAGTGTCATCAGGGACGTGAACACTGAAGCTTTCTTT.

For this clonotype: It is likely a read error, because the conserved phenylalanine at the end of the CDR3 is missing. This chain uses TRBV19 with TRBJ1-2; TRBD1 aligns across 7 bases. The CDR3 is 14 residues long. Per germline, CDR1 LNHDA and CDR2 SQIVND (reference sequence). CDR3: CDSSTGQPIYGYTL. As DNA, the CDR3 is TGTGACAGTAGCACGGGACAGCCTATTTATGGCTACACCTTA.

This clonotype has ten or more counts. In DNA, the CDR3 is TGCGCCAGCAGCTTGCATCCCAGGGAGGAAGAGACCCAGTACTTC. It codes for CASSLHPREEETQYF. The chain recombines TRBV5-1 with TRBJ2-5, with a tentative D call TRBD2 (6 bases). The V end was cut by 1 base, the J end by 3 bases, with 13 bases between. The V gene's germline CDR1 is SGHRS and CDR2 YFSETQ. The CDR3 length is 15 residues.

This clonotype was seen at least ten times. This chain joins TRBV20-1 and TRBJ2-2; D remains unclear. Looked up from germline, CDR1 is DFQATT and CDR2 is SNEGSKA (reference sequence). V lost 3 bases and J lost 2, with 10 bases in between. This CDR3 spans 14 amino acids. CDR3 DNA: TGCAGTGCTAGTGGCGGACCCAACACCGGGGAGCTGTTTTTT. Amino acid sequence: CSASGGPNTGELFF.

This rearrangement joins TRBV20-1 to TRBJ2-3; D uncertain. CDR3 size: 16 residues. The V and J ends lost 3 bases and 1 base respectively, with 17 bases between them. CDR1 DFQATT and CDR2 SNEGSKA come from the germline V gene (reference sequence). CDR3 sequence reads: CSASLASRSCTDTQYF. CDR3 coding DNA: TGCAGTGCTAGTCTGGCCTCACGGTCCTGCACAGATACGCAGTATTTT.

In this sample, this clonotype turned up many times. The chain recombines TRBV5-1 with TRBJ2-1, with TRBD2 matching over 15 bases. Unmatched junction bases numbered 9, after V lost 5 bases and J lost 0 bases. The length of the CDR3 is 19 residues. The germline gives CDR1 SGHRS, CDR2 YFSETQ. In DNA, the CDR3 is TGCGCCAGCAGGTCCGGACTAGCGGGAGGGGGGAGCTCCTACAATGAGCAGTTCTTC. It specifies CASRSGLAGGGSSYNEQFF. Filled out from reference TRBV5-1 and TRBJ2-1, the complete variable domain reads KAGVTQTPRYLIKTRGQQVTLSCSPISGHRSVSWYQQTPGQGLQFLFEYFSETQRNKGNFPGRFSGRQFSNSRSEMNVSTLELGDSALYLCASRSGLAGGGSSYNEQFFGPGTRLTVL.

This clonotype was counted many times. This chain uses TRBV6-1 with TRBJ1-1; weak D call: TRBD1 (5 bases). From germline, CDR1 is MNHNS and CDR2 SASEGT. The V gene lost 7 bases and the J gene lost 5 bases, with 14 bases spanning the gap. The CDR3 sequence is 13 residues long. The CDR3 DNA follows: TGTGCCAGCACCGGGACCACGGGTACTGAAGCTTTCTTT. Protein sequence: CASTGTTGTEAFF.

Ten or more counts support this clonotype. The chain combines TRBV5-1 with TRBJ2-3; maybe TRBD2 (6 bases). Germline-derived CDR1 and CDR2 are SGHRS and YFSETQ. V lost 4 bases and J lost 1, with 16 bases in between. The CDR3 has 16 residues. The DNA for the CDR3 is TGCGCCAGCAGCCCGTCTGGCCCTAGCGGCACAGATACGCAGTATTTT. Its protein product is CASSPSGPSGTDTQYF.

This clonotype has just a few counts. Possible read error: a much larger clone is one base away. The chain couples TRBV15 to TRBJ1-1; 7 bases map to TRBD1. CDR1 is LNHNV, CDR2 YYDKDF, per germline (reference sequence). The CDR3 is 13 amino acids. The DNA of the CDR3 is TGTGTCACCAGCGGGGACAGAAGCACTGAAGCTTTCTTT. It encodes CVTSGDRSTEAFF.

Ten or more counts support this clonotype. This chain links TRBV7-9 with TRBJ2-7; tentative D call: TRBD1 (6 bases). Between the trimmed V and J ends, which lost 5 bases and 6 bases, there was a span of 20 bases. The length of the CDR3 is 15 residues. Germline V gene sequence: CDR1 SEHNR, CDR2 FQNEAQ (reference sequence). CDR3 nucleotide sequence: TGTGCCAGCAGCCTATCAGGGGACCGGAATGGCGAGCAGTACTTC. Its translation is CASSLSGDRNGEQYF.